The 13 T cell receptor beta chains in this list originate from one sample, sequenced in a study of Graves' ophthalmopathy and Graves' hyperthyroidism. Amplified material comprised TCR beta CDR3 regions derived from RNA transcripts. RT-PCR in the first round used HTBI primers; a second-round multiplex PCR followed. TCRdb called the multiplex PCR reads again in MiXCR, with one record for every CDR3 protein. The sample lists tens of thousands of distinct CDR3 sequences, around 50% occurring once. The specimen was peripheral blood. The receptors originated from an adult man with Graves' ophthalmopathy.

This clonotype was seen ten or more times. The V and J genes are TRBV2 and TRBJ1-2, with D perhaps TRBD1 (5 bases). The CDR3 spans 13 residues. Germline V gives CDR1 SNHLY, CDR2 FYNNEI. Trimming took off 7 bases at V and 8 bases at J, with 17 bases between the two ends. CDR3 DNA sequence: TGTGCCAGCAAAGGCCCCGGGACGGGAGGCTACACCTTC. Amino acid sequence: CASKGPGTGGYTF. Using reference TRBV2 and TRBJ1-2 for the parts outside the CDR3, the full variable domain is EPEVTQTPSHQVTQMGQEVILRCVPISNHLYFYWYRQILGQKVEFLVSFYNNEISEKSEIFDDQFSVERPDGSNFTLKIRSTKLEDSAMYFCASKGPGTGGYTFGSGTRLTVV.

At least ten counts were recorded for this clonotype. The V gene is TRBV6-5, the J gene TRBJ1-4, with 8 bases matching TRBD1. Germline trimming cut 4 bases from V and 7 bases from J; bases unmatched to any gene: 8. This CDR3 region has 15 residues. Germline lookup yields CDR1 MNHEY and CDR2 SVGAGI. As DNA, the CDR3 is TGTGCCAGCAGTTCCGCTCGGACAGGGCGTGAAAAACTGTTTTTT. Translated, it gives CASSSARTGREKLFF.

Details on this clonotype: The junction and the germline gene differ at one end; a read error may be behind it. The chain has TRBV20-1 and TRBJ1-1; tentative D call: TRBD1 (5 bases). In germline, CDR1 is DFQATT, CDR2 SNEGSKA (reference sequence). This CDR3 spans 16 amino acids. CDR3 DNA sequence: TGCGGTGCTAGACAGCCGAGTTCAATTGGGTACACTAAAGCTTTCTTT. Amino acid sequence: CGARQPSSIGYTKAFF.

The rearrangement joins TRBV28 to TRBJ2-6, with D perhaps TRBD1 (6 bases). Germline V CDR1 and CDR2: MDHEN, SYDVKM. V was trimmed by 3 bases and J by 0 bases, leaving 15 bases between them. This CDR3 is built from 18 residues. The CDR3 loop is CASSFSRGDPSGANVLTF. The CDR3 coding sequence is TGTGCCAGCAGTTTTTCCAGGGGCGATCCCTCTGGGGCCAACGTCCTGACTTTC.

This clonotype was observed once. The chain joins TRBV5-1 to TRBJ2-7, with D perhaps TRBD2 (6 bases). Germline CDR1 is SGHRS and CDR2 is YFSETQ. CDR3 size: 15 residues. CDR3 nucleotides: TGCGCCAGCAGCTCCCGGTGGAGGGTTACCTACAAGCAGTACGTA. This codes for CASSSRWRVTYKQYV.

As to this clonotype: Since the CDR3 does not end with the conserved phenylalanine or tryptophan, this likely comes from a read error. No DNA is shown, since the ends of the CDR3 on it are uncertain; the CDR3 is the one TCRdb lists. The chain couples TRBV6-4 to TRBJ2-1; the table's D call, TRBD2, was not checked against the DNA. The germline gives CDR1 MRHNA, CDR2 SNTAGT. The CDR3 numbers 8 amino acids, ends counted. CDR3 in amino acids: CASSGLAG.

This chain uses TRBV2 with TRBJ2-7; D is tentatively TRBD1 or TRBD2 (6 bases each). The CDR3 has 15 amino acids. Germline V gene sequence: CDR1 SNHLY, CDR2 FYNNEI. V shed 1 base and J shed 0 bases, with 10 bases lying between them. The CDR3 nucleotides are TGTGCCAGCAGTGAAGGGGGGGCGAGCTCCTACGAGCAGTACTTC. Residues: CASSEGGASSYEQYF.

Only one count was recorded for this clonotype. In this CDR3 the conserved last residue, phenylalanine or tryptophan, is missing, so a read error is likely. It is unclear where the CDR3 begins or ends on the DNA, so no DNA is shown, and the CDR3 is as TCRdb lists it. The CDR3 reads CASSWQGPNTEAFL. The J gene is TRBJ1-1, the V gene TRBV5-1. Germline V gene lookup returns CDR1 SGHRS and CDR2 YFSETQ. The CDR3 is 14 residues long, counting both termini.

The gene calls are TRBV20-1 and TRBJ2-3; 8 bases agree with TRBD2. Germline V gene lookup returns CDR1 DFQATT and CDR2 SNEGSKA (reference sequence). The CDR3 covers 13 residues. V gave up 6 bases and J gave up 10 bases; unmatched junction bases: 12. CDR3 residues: CSASSGNTDPQYF. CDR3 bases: TGCAGTGCGAGTAGCGGGAACACTGATCCGCAGTATTTT.

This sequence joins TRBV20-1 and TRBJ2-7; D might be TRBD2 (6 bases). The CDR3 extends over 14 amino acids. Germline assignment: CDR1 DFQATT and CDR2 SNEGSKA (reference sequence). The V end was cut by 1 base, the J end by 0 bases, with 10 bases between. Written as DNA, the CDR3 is TGCAGTGCTAGAGGTCGGGGGAGCTCCTACGAGCAGTACTTC. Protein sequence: CSARGRGSSYEQYF.

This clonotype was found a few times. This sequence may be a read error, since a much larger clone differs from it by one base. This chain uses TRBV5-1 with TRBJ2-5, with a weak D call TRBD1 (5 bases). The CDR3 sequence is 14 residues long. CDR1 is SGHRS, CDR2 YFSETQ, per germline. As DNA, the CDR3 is TGCGCCAGCAGCTTAGGGGTCGGGCCAGAGACCCAGCACTTC. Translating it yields CASSLGVGPETQHF.

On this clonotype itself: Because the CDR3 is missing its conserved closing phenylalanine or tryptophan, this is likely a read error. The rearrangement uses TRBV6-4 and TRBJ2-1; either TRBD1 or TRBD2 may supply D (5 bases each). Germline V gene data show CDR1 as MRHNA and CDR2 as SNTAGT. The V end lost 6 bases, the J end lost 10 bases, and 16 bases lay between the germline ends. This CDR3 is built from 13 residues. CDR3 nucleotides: TGTGCCAGCAGCGCGTGGGGCGAGGGGGAGCAGTTCTGC. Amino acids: CASSAWGEGEQFC.

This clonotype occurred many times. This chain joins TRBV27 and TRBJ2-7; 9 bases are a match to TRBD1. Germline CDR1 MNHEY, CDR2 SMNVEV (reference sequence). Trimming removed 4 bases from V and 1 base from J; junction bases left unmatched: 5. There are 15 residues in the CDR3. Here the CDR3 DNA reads TGTGCCAGCAGTTCCGGACAGGGGCGATCCTACGAGCAGTACTTC. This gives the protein CASSSGQGRSYEQYF.